This T cell receptor (beta chain) was recorded in a study of regulatory T cells in long-lasting Graves disease. Sample time point: newly diagnosed GD, antithyroid drugs for less than 3 months. The TCR library was made from RNA extracted from PBMCs. Germline V gene sequence: CDR1 LNHDA, CDR2 SQIVND (reference sequence). The CDR3 loop spans 15 amino acids. V was pared by 1 base and J by 4 bases, with 11 bases between. This clonotype was seen only a few times. As yet, its antigen is unknown. Study outcomes and limitations: The analysis examined peripheral blood only and excluded thyroid tissue.

Through Arm-PCR of CDR3 regions and iRepertoire HTBI primers, TCR beta libraries were built. MiXCR was run by TCRdb on the multiplex PCR reads, yielding one entry per CDR3 protein. The data contain roughly 500,000 distinct CDR3 sequences, around an eighth of them seen just once; the ten biggest clones take up 10%. This sample was shared with a second study, whose subject was T cells in Graves' hyperthyroidism and ophthalmopathy. That report adds: Absence of ophthalmopathy progression within 18 months defined stable Graves' hyperthyroidism.

The sample consisted of peripheral blood mononuclear cells (PBMCs), taken at new diagnosis, from a patient treated with antithyroid drugs. The rearrangement uses TRBV19 and TRBJ2-1, with D possibly TRBD1 on 5 matching bases. The sequence was obtained from a man aged 30 to 39 with Graves disease. The CDR3 is CASSIAETAYNEQFF. In DNA, the CDR3 is TGTGCCAGTAGTATAGCTGAGACAGCATACAATGAGCAGTTCTTC.